This is a list of T cell receptor beta chains from one sample in a study of blood T cell repertoires in COVID-19. Here immunoSEQ multiplex PCR was the method, and the copy in TCRdb shows in-frame clones only, minus some. The table has 57,000 or so clones, around 85% seen once. Sequencing was carried out using peripheral blood. These TCRs come from a man aged 70 or older with acute or convalescent COVID-19. Both conserved end residues are trimmed from each CDR3.

v_gene: TRBV5-1; j_gene: TRBJ1-1; CDR3aa: ASSSWTGEDTEAF
v_gene: TRBV5-4; j_gene: TRBJ2-7; CDR3aa: ASSRSGVNEQY
v_gene: TRBV2; j_gene: TRBJ1-3; CDR3aa: ASNRDPGNTIY
v_gene: TRBV5-6; j_gene: TRBJ1-2; CDR3aa: ASSLQQGELYYGYT
v_gene: TRBV6-2/TRBV6-3; j_gene: TRBJ2-5; CDR3aa: ASSGGLGGTQY
v_gene: TRBV10-3; j_gene: TRBJ1-2; CDR3aa: AISSQGSAFTYRILTSGYT
v_gene: TRBV7-9; j_gene: TRBJ2-7; CDR3aa: ASSAWDRGSYEQY
v_gene: TRBV7-2; j_gene: TRBJ1-1; CDR3aa: ASSLASQDTEAF
v_gene: TRBV7-8; j_gene: TRBJ1-2; CDR3aa: ASSLTGTGGADGYT
v_gene: TRBV3-1/TRBV3-2; j_gene: TRBJ1-3; CDR3aa: ASSQDLGPGNTIY
v_gene: TRBV9; j_gene: TRBJ2-3; CDR3aa: ASSVIGTDTQY
v_gene: TRBV29-1; j_gene: TRBJ1-2; CDR3aa: SVAREGGRYGYT